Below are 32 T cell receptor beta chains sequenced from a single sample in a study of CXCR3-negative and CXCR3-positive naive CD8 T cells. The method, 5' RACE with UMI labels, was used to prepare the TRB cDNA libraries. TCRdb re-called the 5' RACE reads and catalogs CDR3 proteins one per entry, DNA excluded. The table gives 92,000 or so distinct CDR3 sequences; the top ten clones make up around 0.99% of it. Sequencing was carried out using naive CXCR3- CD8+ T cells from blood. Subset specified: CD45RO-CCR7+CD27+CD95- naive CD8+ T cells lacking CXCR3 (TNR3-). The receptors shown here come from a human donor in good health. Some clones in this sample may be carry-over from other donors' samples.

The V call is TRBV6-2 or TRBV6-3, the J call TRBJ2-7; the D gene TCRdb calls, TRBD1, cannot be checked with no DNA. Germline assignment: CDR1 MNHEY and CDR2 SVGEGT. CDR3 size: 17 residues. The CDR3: CASSYLPDRVWTGEQYF.

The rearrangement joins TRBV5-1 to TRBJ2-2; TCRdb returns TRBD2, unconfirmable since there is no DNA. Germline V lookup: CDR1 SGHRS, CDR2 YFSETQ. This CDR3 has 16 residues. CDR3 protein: CASSLALAGVSGELFF. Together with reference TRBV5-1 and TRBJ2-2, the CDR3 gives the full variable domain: KAGVTQTPRYLIKTRGQQVTLSCSPISGHRSVSWYQQTPGQGLQFLFEYFSETQRNKGNFPGRFSGRQFSNSRSEMNVSTLELGDSALYLCASSLALAGVSGELFFGEGSRLTVL.

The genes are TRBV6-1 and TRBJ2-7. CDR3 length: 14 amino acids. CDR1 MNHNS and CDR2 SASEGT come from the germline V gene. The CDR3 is CASSERITSYEQYF.

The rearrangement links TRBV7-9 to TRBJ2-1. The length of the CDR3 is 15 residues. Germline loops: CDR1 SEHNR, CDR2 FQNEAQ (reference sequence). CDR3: CASSLAGESYNEQFF.

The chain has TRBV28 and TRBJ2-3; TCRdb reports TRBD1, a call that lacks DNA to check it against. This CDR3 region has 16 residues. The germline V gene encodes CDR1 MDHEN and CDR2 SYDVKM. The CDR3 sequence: CATLGSRGPHTDTQYF.

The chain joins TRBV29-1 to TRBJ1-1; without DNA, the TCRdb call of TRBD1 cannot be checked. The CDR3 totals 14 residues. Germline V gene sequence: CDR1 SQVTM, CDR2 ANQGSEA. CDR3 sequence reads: CSDAPGQGTTEAFF.

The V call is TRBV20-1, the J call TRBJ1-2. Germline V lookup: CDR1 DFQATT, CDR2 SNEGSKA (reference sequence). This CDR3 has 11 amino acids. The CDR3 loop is CSARDVIGYTF.

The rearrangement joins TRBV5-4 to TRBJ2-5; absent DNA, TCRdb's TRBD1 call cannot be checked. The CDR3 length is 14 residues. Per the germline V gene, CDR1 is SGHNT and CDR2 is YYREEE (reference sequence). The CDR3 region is CASSRPGSYETQYF.

The CDR3 spells CASSQSSTDRGKETQYF. J is TRBJ2-5 and V is TRBV23-1; TCRdb outputs TRBD1, but without DNA this stays unchecked. TRBV23-1 is an open reading frame, and its role is uncertain. The CDR3 contains 17 residues.

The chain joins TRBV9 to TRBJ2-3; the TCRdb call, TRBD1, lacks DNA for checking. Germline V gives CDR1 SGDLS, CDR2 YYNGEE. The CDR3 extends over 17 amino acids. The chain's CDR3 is CASSVSGGRGGTDTQYF. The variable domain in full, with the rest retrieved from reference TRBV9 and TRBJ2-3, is DSGVTQTPKHLITATGQRVTLRCSPRSGDLSVYWYQQSLDQGLQFLIQYYNGEERAKGNILERFSAQQFPDLHSELNLSSLELGDSALYFCASSVSGGRGGTDTQYFGPGTRLTVL.

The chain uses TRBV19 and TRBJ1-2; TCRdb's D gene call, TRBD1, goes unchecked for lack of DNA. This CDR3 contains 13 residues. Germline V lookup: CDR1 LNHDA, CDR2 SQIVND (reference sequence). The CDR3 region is CASGADPDYGYTF.

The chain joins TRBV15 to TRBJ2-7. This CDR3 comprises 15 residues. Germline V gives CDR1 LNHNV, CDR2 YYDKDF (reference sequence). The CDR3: CATSPQTGSAYEQYF.

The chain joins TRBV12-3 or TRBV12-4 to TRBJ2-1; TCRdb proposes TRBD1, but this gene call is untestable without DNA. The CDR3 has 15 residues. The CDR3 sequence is CASSLGTYAYNEQFF.

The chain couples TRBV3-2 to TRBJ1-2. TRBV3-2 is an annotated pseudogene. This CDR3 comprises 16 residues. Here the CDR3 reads CASSPWPPCRCYGYTF.

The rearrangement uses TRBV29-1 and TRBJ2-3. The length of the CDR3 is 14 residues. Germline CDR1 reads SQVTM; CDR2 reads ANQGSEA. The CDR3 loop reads CSIRWGSRRDTQYF.

The CDR3 is CASSYRTSGRAETQYF. J is TRBJ2-5 and V is TRBV12-3 or TRBV12-4; TCRdb reports TRBD2, a call that lacks DNA to check it against. CDR3 length: 16 residues.

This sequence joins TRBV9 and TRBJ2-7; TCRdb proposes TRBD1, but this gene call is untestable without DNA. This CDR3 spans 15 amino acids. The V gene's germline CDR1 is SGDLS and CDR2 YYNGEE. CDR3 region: CASSVAHQAGYEQYF.

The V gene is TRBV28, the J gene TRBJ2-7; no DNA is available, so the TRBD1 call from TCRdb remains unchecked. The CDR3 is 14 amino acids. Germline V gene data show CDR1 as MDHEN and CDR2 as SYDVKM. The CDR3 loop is CASSGMSWSYEQYF. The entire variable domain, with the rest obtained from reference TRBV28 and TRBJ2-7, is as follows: DVKVTQSSRYLVKRTGEKVFLECVQDMDHENMFWYRQDPGLGLRLIYFSYDVKMKEKGDIPEGYSVSREKKERFSLILESASTNQTSMYLCASSGMSWSYEQYFGPGTRLTVT.

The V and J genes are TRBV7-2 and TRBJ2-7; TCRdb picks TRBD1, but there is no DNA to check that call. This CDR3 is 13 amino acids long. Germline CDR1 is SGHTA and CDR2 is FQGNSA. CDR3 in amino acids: CASSRDSSYEQYF.

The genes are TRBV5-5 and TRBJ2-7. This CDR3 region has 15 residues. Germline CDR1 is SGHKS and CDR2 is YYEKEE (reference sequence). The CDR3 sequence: CASSAGGTSSYEQYF.

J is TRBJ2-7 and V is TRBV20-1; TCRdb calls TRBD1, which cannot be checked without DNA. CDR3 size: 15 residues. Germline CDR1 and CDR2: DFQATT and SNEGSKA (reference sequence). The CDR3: CSASRIGTGRNEQYF.

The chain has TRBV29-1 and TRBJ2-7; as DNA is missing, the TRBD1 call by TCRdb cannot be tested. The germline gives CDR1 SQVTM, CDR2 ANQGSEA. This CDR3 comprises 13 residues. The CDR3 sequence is CSVGGQAFYEQYF.

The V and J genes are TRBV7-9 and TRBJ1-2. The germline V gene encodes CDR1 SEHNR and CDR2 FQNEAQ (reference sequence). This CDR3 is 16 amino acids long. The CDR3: CASSLAGSPTNYGYTF.

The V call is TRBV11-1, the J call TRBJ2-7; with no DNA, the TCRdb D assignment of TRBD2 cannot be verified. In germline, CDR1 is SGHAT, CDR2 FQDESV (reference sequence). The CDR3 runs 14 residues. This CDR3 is CASSPGTSGYEQYF.

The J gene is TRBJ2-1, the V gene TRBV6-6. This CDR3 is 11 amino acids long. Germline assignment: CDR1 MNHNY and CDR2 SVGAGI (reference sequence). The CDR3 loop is CASSYSREQFF.

This CDR3 reads CASSLTSGSPSYNEQFF. The rearrangement uses TRBV5-1 and TRBJ2-1; the D call of TRBD2 rests on TCRdb alone, since no DNA is present to check it. The germline V gene encodes CDR1 SGHRS and CDR2 YFSETQ. The CDR3 runs 17 residues.

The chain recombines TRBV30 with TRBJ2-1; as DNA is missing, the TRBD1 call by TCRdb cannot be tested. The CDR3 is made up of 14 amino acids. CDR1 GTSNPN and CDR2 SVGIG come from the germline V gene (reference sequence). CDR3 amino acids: CAWDQGAGRNEQFF.

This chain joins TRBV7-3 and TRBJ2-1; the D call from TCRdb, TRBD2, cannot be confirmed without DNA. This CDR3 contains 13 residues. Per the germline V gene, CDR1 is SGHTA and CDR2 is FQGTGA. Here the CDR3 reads CASSEGPSGEQFF. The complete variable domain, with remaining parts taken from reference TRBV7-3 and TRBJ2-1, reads GAGVSQTPSNKVTEKGKYVELRCDPISGHTALYWYRQSLGQGPEFLIYFQGTGAADDSGLPNDRFFAVRPEGSVSTLKIQRTERGDSAVYLCASSEGPSGEQFFGPGTRLTVL.

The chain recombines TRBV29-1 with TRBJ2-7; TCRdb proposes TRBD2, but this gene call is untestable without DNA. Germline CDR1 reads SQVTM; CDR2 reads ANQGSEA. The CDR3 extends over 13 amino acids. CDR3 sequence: CSVEGTNTYEQYF.

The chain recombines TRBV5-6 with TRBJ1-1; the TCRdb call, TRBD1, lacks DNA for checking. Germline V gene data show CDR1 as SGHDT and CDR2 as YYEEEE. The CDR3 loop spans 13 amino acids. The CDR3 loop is CASSLPGGVEAFF.

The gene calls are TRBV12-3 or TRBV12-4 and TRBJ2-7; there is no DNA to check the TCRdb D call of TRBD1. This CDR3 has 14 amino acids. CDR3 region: CASSYPGSSYEQYF.

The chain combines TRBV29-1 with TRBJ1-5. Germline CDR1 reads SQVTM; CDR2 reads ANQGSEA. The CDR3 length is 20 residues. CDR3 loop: CSVLSIFAGSRATHNQPQHF.